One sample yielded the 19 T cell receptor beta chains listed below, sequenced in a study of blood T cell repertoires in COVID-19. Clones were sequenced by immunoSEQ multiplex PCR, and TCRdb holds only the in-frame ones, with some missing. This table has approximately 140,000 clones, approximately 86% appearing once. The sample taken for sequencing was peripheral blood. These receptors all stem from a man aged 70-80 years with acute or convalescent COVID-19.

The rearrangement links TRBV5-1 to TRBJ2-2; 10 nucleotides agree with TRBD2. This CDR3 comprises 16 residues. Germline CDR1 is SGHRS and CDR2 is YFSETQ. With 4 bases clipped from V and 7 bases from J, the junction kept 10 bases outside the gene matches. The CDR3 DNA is TGCGCCAGCAGCCCTTCTAGCGGGAGTGTTGGCGGGGAGCTGTTTTTT. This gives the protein CASSPSSGSVGGELFF.

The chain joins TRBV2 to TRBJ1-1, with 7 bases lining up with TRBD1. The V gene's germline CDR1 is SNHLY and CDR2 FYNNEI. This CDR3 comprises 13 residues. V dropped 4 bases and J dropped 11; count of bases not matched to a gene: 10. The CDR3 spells CASSATGVLQAFF. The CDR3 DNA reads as TGTGCCAGCAGTGCTACAGGGGTGTTACAGGCTTTCTTT.

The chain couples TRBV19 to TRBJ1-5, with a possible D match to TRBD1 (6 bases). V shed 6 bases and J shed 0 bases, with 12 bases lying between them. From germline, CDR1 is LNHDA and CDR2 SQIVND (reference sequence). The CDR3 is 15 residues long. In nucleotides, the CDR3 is TGTGCCAGTAGGATAAGGACAGATAGCAATCAGCCCCAGCATTTT. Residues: CASRIRTDSNQPQHF. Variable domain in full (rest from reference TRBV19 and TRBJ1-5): DGGITQSPKYLFRKEGQNVTLSCEQNLNHDAMYWYRQDPGQGLRLIYYSQIVNDFQKGDIAEGYSVSREKKESFPLTVTSAQKNPTAFYLCASRIRTDSNQPQHFGDGTRLSIL.

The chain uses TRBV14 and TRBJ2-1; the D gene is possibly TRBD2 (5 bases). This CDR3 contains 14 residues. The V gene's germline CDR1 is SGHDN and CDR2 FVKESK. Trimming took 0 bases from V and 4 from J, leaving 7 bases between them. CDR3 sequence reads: CASSQELAYNEQFF. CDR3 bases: TGTGCCAGCAGCCAAGAGCTAGCTTACAATGAGCAGTTCTTC.

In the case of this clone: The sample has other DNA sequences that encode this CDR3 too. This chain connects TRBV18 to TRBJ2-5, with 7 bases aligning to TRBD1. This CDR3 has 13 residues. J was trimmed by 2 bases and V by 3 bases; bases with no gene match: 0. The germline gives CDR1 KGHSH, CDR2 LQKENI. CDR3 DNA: TGTGCCAGCTCACCGGGACAGCAAGAGACCCAGTACTTC. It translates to CASSPGQQETQYF.

The CDR3 DNA reads as TGTGCCAGCAGCAAAGGGACAGGGGGCTACCCCACTGAAGCTTTCTTT. Its protein is CASSKGTGGYPTEAFF. V usage is TRBV7-9 and J usage is TRBJ1-1; 12 bases match TRBD1. CDR1 SEHNR and CDR2 FQNEAQ come from the germline V gene (reference sequence). The CDR3 has 16 residues. The trim removed 5 bases at V and 4 bases at J, leaving 8 bases unmatched.

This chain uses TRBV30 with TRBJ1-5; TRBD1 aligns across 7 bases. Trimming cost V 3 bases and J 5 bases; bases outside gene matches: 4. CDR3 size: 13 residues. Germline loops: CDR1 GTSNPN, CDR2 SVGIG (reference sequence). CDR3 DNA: TGTGCCTGGAGGGGACAGTTAGATCAGCCCCAGCATTTT. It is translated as CAWRGQLDQPQHF.

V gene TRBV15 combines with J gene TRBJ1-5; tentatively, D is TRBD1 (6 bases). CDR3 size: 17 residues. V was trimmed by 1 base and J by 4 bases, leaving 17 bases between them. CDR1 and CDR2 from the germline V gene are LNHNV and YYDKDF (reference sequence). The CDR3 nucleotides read TGTGCCACCAGCAGAGCCCGCCCAGGGACATCTAATCAGCCCCAGCATTTT. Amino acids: CATSRARPGTSNQPQHF.

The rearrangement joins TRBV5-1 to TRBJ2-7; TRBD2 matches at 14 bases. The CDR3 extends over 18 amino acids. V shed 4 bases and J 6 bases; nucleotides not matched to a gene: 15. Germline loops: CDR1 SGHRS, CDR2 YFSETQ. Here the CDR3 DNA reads TGCGCCAGCAGCCTAAAGGGACTAGCGGGAGATTCAGGTCCCGAGCAGTACTTC. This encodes CASSLKGLAGDSGPEQYF.

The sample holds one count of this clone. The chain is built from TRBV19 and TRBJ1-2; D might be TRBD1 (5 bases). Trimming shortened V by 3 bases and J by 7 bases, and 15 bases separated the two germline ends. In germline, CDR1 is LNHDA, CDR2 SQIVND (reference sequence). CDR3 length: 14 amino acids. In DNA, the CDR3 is TGTGCCAGTAGTATGTCGGCAGGGCTCCCTGGCTACACCTTC. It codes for CASSMSAGLPGYTF.

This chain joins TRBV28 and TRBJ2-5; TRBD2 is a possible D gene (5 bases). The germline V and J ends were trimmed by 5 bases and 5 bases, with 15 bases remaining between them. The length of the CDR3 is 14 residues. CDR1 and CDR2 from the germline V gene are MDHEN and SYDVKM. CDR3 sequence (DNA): TGTGCCAGCAGTATCCAGCGGAGTTGGGAGACCCAGTACTTC. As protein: CASSIQRSWETQYF.

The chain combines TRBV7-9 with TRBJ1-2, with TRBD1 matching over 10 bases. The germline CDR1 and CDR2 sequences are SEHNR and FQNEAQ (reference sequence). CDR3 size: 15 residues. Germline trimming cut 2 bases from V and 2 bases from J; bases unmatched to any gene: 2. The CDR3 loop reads CASSLMDRGNYGYTF. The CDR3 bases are TGTGCCAGCAGCTTAATGGACAGGGGGAACTATGGCTACACCTTC.

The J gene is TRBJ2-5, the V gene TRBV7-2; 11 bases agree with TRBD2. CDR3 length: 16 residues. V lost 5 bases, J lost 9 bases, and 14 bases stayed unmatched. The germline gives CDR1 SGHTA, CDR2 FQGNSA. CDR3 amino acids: CASSPVSGRDSGAQYF. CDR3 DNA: TGTGCCAGCAGCCCCGTTAGCGGGAGGGACTCAGGGGCCCAGTACTTC.

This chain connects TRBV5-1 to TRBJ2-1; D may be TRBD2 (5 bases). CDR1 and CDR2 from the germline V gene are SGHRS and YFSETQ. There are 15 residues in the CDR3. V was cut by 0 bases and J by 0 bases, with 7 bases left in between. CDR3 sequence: CASSLVGSSYNEQFF. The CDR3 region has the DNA TGCGCCAGCAGCTTGGTTGGGAGCTCCTACAATGAGCAGTTCTTC.

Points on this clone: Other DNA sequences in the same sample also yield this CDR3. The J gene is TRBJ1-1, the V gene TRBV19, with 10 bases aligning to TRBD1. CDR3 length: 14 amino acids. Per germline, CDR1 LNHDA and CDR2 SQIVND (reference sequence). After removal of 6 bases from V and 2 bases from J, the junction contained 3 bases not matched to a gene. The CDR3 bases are TGTGCCAGTAGACGGGACAGGGGTAACACTGAAGCTTTCTTT. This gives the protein CASRRDRGNTEAFF.

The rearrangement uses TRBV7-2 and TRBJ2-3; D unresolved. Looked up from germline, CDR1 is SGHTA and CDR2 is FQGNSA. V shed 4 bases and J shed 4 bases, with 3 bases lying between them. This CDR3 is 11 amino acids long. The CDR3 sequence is CASSSSDTQYF. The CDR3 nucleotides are TGTGCCAGCAGCTCCTCAGATACGCAGTATTTT.

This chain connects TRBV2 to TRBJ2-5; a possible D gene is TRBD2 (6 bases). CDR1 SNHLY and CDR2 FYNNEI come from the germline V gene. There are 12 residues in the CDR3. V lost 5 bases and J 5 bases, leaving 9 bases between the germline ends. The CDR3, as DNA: TGTGCCAGCAGTCCTCTAGCGGAGACCCAGTACTTC. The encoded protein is CASSPLAETQYF.

In DNA, the CDR3 is TGTGCCAGCAGCGTAGGGAGGGGGGGGCAGCCCCAGCATTTT. Its translation is CASSVGRGGQPQHF. V and J are TRBV9 and TRBJ1-5; the D gene is possibly TRBD1 (6 bases). Germline V lookup: CDR1 SGDLS, CDR2 YYNGEE. Trimming took 0 bases from V and 7 from J, leaving 11 bases between them. The CDR3 is made up of 14 amino acids.

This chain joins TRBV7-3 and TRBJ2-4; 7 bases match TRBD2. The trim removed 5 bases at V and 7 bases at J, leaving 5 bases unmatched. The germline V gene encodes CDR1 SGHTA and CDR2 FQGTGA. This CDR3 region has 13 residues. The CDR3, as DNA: TGTGCCAGCAGCCCAACCGGGGGGAACATTCAGTACTTC. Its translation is CASSPTGGNIQYF.